The TCR beta chain under discussion was sequenced for a study of blood T cell repertoires in COVID-19. Clones were sequenced by immunoSEQ multiplex PCR, and TCRdb holds only the in-frame ones, with some missing. The table includes about 120,000 clones, under 80% detected once. CDR1 is SGHAT, CDR2 FQNNGV, per germline. V lost 7 bases and J lost 9; bases outside the gene matches: 6. The CDR3 spans 11 residues. V is TRBV11-2 and J is TRBJ2-7; the match to TRBD1 covers 7 bases. The sequencing sample was made of peripheral blood. This sequence originates from a man in his sixties or seventies with acute or convalescent COVID-19. The DNA of the CDR3 is TGTGCCAGCACGACAGGGATCGTGCAGTACTTC. Encoded protein: CASTTGIVQYF.